Listed below are T cell receptor beta chains from one sample, sequenced in a study of cytomegalovirus exposure and HLA in healthy donors. TCRdb keeps only in-frame clones here, not all; method: immunoSEQ multiplex PCR. This sample yields about 120,000 clones, of which around 66% are seen a single time; about 8% belongs to the top ten. Sequencing used PBMCs. These receptors came from a woman aged 40 to 49 in good health and CMV-seropositive. The CDR3 runs from the conserved cysteine through the conserved F or W. Fields, in order: CDR3 protein, CDR3 length, V gene, J gene.

CASSAREHNEQFF	13	TRBV6-4	TRBJ2-1
CASSLGGPGNTEAFF	15	TRBV11-3	TRBJ1-1
CASSENLDPYNEQFF	15	TRBV6-1	TRBJ2-1
CASSLGGRRNTEAFF	15	TRBV7-8	TRBJ1-1
CASSHTGPNYGYTF	14	TRBV14	TRBJ1-2
CASSREGQFSNQPQHF	16	TRBV19	TRBJ1-5
CASSFGGQGNYEQYF	15	TRBV10-2	TRBJ2-7
CASSYSGQGDQPQHF	15	TRBV6-6	TRBJ1-5
CSARGSTEAFF	11	TRBV20-1	TRBJ1-1
CAGGRVNTEAFF	12	TRBV23-1	TRBJ1-1
CASSSTGGFRNTEAFF	16	TRBV7-6	TRBJ1-1
CASREGQVRTYEQYF	15	TRBV6-1	TRBJ2-7
CASGRQGAHGNEQFF	15	TRBV2	TRBJ2-1
CASSARQGIGELFF	14	TRBV19	TRBJ2-2
CASSLGTGGEQYF	13	TRBV28	TRBJ2-7
CSVEDPRGSYEQYF	14	TRBV29-1	NA
CASSFTGNTEAFF	13	TRBV7-9	TRBJ1-1
CATREGGEQFF	11	TRBV15	TRBJ2-1
CASSSRDRPRPTNEKLFF	18	TRBV5-1	TRBJ1-4
CASSTGTGGEQYF	13	TRBV7-9	TRBJ2-7
CASSPGTSKYF	11	TRBV6-6	TRBJ2-3
CASSATGGFETQYF	14	TRBV9	TRBJ2-5
CASSLIQGAGNTIYF	15	TRBV5-6	TRBJ1-3
CASSVTQGGETQYF	14	TRBV9	TRBJ2-5
CASSIPHSQNTEAFF	15	TRBV19	TRBJ1-1
CASSALGGRDTQYF	14	TRBV9	TRBJ2-3